The clone carrying this TCR beta chain was observed a handful of times. TCRdb analysed the 5' RACE reads with MiXCR anew, one entry per CDR3 protein. This sample has 10,000 to 11,000 distinct CDR3 sequences, with roughly a quarter found just once. This sample was included in a study of spatial heterogeneity in lung cancer. Study information: Raw reads showed each unique TCR and UMI combination turning up more than ten times on average.

Time point meaning: sample taken at primary tumor resection. Researchers sequenced whole RNA taken from tumor, nontumor lung or frozen PBMC without sorting. The CDR3 runs to 13 residues. With V trimmed by 6 bases and J by 2 bases, 1 base remained unmatched. CDR1 and CDR2 (germline): SGHVS, FNYEAQ. Sequences were derived from PBMCs, sampled at surgery. The clonotype originates from a female donor with early-stage non-small cell lung cancer. The V call is TRBV7-6, the J call TRBJ2-3, with 8 bases that match TRBD2. The CDR3 nucleotides are TGTGCCAGCAGAGCGGGGGTCACAGATACGCAGTATTTT. Its protein is CASRAGVTDTQYF.